Given below is one TCR beta chain in context. Those donating, healthy Caucasian individuals from Russia, were aged roughly 6 to 100. This sample is drawn from a study of blood T cells in healthy people across ages. Study information: Researchers report that template switching captured about one barcoded beta molecule per two T cells.

Primers used in a second PCR of roughly 6 to 11 cycles were a sample-barcoded 5' primer and a J-beta primer mix. TCRdb re-called the 5' RACE reads through MiXCR, storing one row per CDR3 protein. The data contain around 800,000 distinct CDR3 sequences, roughly 26% of them singletons. These data are also associated with another study on T cells of mothers and their children. From that report: The shaping of TCR recombination output by thymic selection is similar in related and unrelated pairs.

The sequencing sample was made of blood. The sequence derives from a boy aged 5-17 years in good health.

The CDR3 loop reads CASSPPGQPNYGYTF. The CDR3 coding sequence is TGTGCCAGCAGTCCACCAGGCCAACCGAACTATGGCTACACCTTC. This rearrangement joins TRBV6-6 to TRBJ1-2; D not resolved. Trimming took off 5 bases at V and 2 bases at J, with 15 bases between the two ends. The CDR3 consists of 15 residues. The germline CDR1 and CDR2 sequences are MNHNY and SVGAGI (reference sequence).